The clone carrying this T cell receptor (beta chain) was counted at least ten times. No antigen is known for it. CDR3 length: 11 amino acids. Germline CDR1 MNHEY, CDR2 SVGAGI. V lost 3 bases and J 5 bases, leaving 5 bases between the germline ends. All sequencing subjects had displayed CD8+CD57+ cell expansion on flow cytometry. Among the patients, all had severe acquired aplastic anemia. At blood sampling, none of the patients had yet received therapy. This specimen comes from a study of CD8+CD57+ T cells in acquired aplastic anemia. Study in general: Roughly 3.1 ug was the average amount of DNA from sorted CD4+ and CD8+ cells.

TCR beta VDJ combinations and CDR3 sequences were profiled from genomic DNA. In TCRdb, the reads were re-called with MiXCR into one record per CDR3 protein. The sample includes over 150,000 distinct CDR3 sequences, less than 60% of them seen just once. The study's findings and limits: Patients and controls had in common 25 to 30 CD8+ CDR3 sequences.

The source material was sorted CD4+, CD8+, or CD8+CD57+ T cells (not recorded which) from PBMCs. The chain has TRBV6-5 and TRBJ2-7; no clear D gene. The TCR sequence derives from a human donor with aplastic anemia. The CDR3 DNA reads as TGTGCCAGCAGTTATCGTGACGAGCAGTACTTC. Protein product: CASSYRDEQYF.